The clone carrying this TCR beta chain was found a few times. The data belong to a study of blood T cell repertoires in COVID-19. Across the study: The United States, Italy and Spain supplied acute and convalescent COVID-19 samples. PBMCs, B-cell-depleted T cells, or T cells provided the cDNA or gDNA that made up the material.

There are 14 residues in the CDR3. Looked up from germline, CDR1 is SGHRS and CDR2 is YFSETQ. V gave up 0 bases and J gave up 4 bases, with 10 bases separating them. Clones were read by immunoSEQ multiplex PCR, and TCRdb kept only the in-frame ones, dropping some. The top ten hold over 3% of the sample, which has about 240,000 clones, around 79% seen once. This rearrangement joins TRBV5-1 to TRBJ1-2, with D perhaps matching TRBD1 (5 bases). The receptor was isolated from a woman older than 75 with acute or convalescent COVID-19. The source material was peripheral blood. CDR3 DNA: TGCGCCAGCAGCTTGGAAGCGGGGGGCTATGGCTACACCTTC. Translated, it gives CASSLEAGGYGYTF.